This T cell receptor beta chain was captured by sequencing in a study of early T cells in non-severe SARS-CoV-2 infection. From germline, CDR1 is MDHEN and CDR2 SYDVKM. The length of the CDR3 is 17 residues. Losses at the gene ends were 6 bases for V and 2 bases for J; bases not matched to a gene: 9. TCRdb analysed the 5' RACE reads with MiXCR anew, one entry per CDR3 protein. The sample shows 80,000 or so distinct CDR3 sequences, around 15% of them seen only once. The V and J genes are TRBV28 and TRBJ2-1; TRBD1 agrees at 11 bases. This clonotype originated in an adult who was a healthcare worker with PCR-confirmed SARS-CoV-2 infection or an uninfected control (not recorded which). Input material: whole blood. The CDR3 region is CASSMDRGRLAYNEQFF. Here the CDR3 DNA reads TGTGCCAGCAGCATGGACAGGGGGCGATTAGCCTACAATGAGCAGTTCTTC. The full variable domain, its missing parts supplied by reference TRBV28 and TRBJ2-1, is DVKVTQSSRYLVKRTGEKVFLECVQDMDHENMFWYRQDPGLGLRLIYFSYDVKMKEKGDIPEGYSVSREKKERFSLILESASTNQTSMYLCASSMDRGRLAYNEQFFGPGTRLTVL.